This entry lists 11 T cell receptor beta chains sequenced from one sample in a study of CD8+CD57+ T cells in acquired aplastic anemia. The sequenced patients had an expansion of CD8+CD57+ cells seen by flow cytometry. TCR beta VDJ combinations and CDR3 sequences were profiled from genomic DNA. TCRdb analysed the reads with MiXCR anew, one entry per CDR3 protein. This sample has 150,000 to 200,000 distinct CDR3 sequences, with roughly 45% found just once. Material for sequencing was sorted CD4+, CD8+, or CD8+CD57+ T cells (not recorded which) from PBMCs. These receptors originate from a human donor with aplastic anemia.

The table lists this clonotype with many counts. V usage is TRBV9 and J usage is TRBJ2-7; D is unresolved. Germline lookup yields CDR1 SGDLS and CDR2 YYNGEE. Trimming took off 0 bases at V and 4 bases at J, with 14 bases between the two ends. This CDR3 spans 15 amino acids. CDR3 loop: CASSVGVGSAYEQYF. The CDR3 DNA is TGTGCCAGCAGCGTAGGGGTAGGGTCTGCGTACGAGCAGTACTTC.

The chain joins TRBV10-3 to TRBJ2-5; 10 bases match TRBD1. The junction had 10 bases not matched to a gene; V was cut back by 10 bases and J by 2 bases. The length of the CDR3 is 15 residues. CDR1 and CDR2 (germline): ENHRY, SYGVKD. CDR3 protein: CASLPGQGCQETQYF. DNA of the CDR3: TGTGCCAGCCTGCCGGGACAGGGGTGTCAAGAGACCCAGTACTTC.

The chain has TRBV7-9 and TRBJ1-1; TRBD1 is a possible D gene (5 bases). Per germline, CDR1 SEHNR and CDR2 FQNEAQ (reference sequence). This CDR3 is built from 15 residues. The germline V and J ends were trimmed by 1 base and 5 bases, with 14 bases remaining between them. DNA for the CDR3: TGTGCCAGCAGCTTAGTGTCGGGGGGTCCAACTGAAGCTTTCTTT. Translating gives CASSLVSGGPTEAFF.

This clonotype was detected ten times or more. The rearrangement joins TRBV11-2 to TRBJ1-2; D may be TRBD1 (6 bases). V was clipped by 5 bases and J by 4 bases, with 20 bases between them. The CDR3 spans 16 residues. Germline CDR1 SGHAT, CDR2 FQNNGV. CDR3 in DNA: TGTGCCAGCAGCCCCCGGTACAGGGACGAATCCTATGGCTACACCTTC. As protein: CASSPRYRDESYGYTF.

The sample holds many counts of this clonotype. The chain has TRBV12-3 or TRBV12-4 and TRBJ2-6; TRBD2 aligns across 9 bases. The CDR3 length is 16 residues. The V segment lost 6 bases and the J segment 4 bases; nucleotides outside the gene matches: 7. CDR3 amino acids: CASSAGGHSGANVLTF. CDR3 in DNA: TGTGCCAGCAGCGCGGGGGGGCATTCCGGGGCCAACGTCCTGACTTTC.

The CDR3 loop reads CAGLVRAEQETQYF. In nucleotides, the CDR3 is TGTGCCGGTTTAGTAAGGGCAGAGCAAGAGACCCAGTACTTC. The chain has TRBV25-1 and TRBJ2-5, with no clear D. This CDR3 region has 14 residues. Germline V gene data show CDR1 as MGHDK and CDR2 as SYGVNS. V was cut by 11 bases and J by 2 bases, with 18 bases left in between.

CDR3 amino acids: CASSSDRWAEAFF. As DNA, the CDR3 is TGTGCCAGCAGTTCGGACAGGTGGGCTGAAGCTTTCTTT. This rearrangement joins TRBV12-3 or TRBV12-4 to TRBJ1-1; 7 bases map to TRBD1. This CDR3 comprises 13 residues. V shed 4 bases and J 6 bases; nucleotides not matched to a gene: 5.

The gene calls are TRBV7-9 and TRBJ1-1, with 7 bases matching TRBD1. Per the germline V gene, CDR1 is SEHNR and CDR2 is FQNEAQ (reference sequence). This CDR3 contains 14 residues. With V trimmed by 0 bases and J by 10 bases, 8 bases remained unmatched. In nucleotides, the CDR3 is TGTGCCAGCAGCTTAGCGACAGGGCCGGCGGGAGCTTTCTTT. Its translation is CASSLATGPAGAFF.

V is TRBV6-5 and J is TRBJ1-3, with D maybe TRBD1 (5 bases). The CDR3 totals 16 residues. V shed 2 bases and J shed 2 bases, with 13 bases lying between them. CDR1 is MNHEY and CDR2 is SVGAGI in the germline V gene. The CDR3 spells CASSYGTGTPGNTIYF. CDR3 DNA: TGTGCCAGCAGTTACGGAACAGGTACACCTGGAAACACCATATATTTT.

This clonotype was recorded at least ten times. The chain uses TRBV19 and TRBJ1-1, with TRBD1 matching 7 bases. The ends lost 5 bases at V and 0 bases at J; junction bases unmatched: 3. The CDR3 is 14 residues long. CDR1 is LNHDA and CDR2 is SQIVND in the germline V gene (reference sequence). The CDR3 spells CASSDRVMNTEAFF. DNA for the CDR3: TGTGCCAGTAGTGACAGGGTCATGAACACTGAAGCTTTCTTT.

This clonotype was detected a few times. This chain joins TRBV6-5 and TRBJ2-1, with 7 bases that match TRBD2. Unmatched junction bases numbered 8, after V lost 2 bases and J lost 7 bases. The CDR3 sequence is 15 residues long. CDR1 MNHEY and CDR2 SVGAGI come from the germline V gene. DNA of the CDR3: TGTGCCAGCAGTTACCGCGCGGGGGTCCGAAATGAGCAGTTCTTC. Protein: CASSYRAGVRNEQFF.